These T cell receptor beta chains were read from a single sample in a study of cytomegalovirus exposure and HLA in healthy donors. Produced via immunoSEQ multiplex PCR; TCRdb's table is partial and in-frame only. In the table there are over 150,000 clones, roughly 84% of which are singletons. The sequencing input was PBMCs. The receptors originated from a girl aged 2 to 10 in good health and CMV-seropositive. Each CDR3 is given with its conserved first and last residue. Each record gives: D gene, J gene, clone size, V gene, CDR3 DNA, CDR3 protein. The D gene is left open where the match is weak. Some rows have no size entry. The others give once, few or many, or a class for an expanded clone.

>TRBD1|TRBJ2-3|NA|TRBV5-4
TGTGCCAGCAGCCCCGGGACAGGGGGTATCGGGTCGATCGCGCAGTATTTT
CASSPGTGGIGSIAQYF
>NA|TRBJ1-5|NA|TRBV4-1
TGCGCCAGCAGCCCAGCGCAGAGGACCGGGACTCGGAATCAGCCCCAGCATTTT
CASSPAQRTGTRNQPQHF
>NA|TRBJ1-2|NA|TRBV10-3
TGTGCCATCAGTGAGCCCAGGGTTAACTATGGCTACACCTTC
CAISEPRVNYGYTF
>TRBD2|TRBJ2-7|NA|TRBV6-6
TGTGCCACCGGGACTACTTACGAGCAGTACTTC
CATGTTYEQYF
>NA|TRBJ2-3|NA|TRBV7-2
TGTGCCAGCAGCCTTGGGGGGATACTCACAGATACGCAGTATTTT
CASSLGGILTDTQYF
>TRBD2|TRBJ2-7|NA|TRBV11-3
TGTGCCAGCAGCTCCCAGGGCCTAGCGGGAGGGCCGAGATCCTACGAGCAGTACTTC
CASSSQGLAGGPRSYEQYF
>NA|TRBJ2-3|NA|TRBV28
TGTGCCAGCAGTTCCAGGGTAGATACGCAGTATTTT
CASSSRVDTQYF
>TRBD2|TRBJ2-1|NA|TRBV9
TGTGCCAGCAGCGTAGAGGGCGGGGGGACCCACGACAATGAGCAGTTCTTC
CASSVEGGGTHDNEQFF
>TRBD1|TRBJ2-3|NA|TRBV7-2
TGTGCCAGCAGCAGCCAGACAGGGCCAGATACGCAGTATTTT
CASSSQTGPDTQYF
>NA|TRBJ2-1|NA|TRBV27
TGTGCCAGCAGTCCGACTAGGTATGAGCAGTTCTTC
CASSPTRYEQFF
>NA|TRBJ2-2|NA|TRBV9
TGTGCCAGCAGCGTAGAATTGCTGAACAGGGTACGCCCCGGGGAGCTGTTTTTT
CASSVELLNRVRPGELFF
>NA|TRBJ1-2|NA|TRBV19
TGTGCCAGTAGTCGGGGGGCGAATGGCTACACCTTC
CASSRGANGYTF
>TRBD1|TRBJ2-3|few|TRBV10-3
TGTGCCATCTGGGACAGGGACGATACGCAGTATTTT
CAIWDRDDTQYF
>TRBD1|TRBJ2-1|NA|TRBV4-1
TGCGCCAGCAGCCGCCCAACAGGGGGCCCGGACAATGAGCAGTTCTTC
CASSRPTGGPDNEQFF
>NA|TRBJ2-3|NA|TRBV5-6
TGTGCCAGCAGCCGGGGGGATACGCAGTATTTT
CASSRGDTQYF
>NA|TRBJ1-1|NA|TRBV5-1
TGCGCCAGCAGCTTCAGTCTAGCGGTGGCGTCTGACACTGAAGCTTTCTTT
CASSFSLAVASDTEAFF
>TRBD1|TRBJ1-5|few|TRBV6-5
TGTGCCAGCAGCCCTCCAGGGGGCGGTCAGCCCCAGCATTTT
CASSPPGGGQPQHF
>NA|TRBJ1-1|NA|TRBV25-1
TGTGCCAGCAGTGACGACCGTCAGGGAATTAAAGCTTTCTTT
CASSDDRQGIKAFF
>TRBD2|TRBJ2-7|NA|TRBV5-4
TGTGCCAGCAGCTTACTAAGCGGGGGCCCCAACCACGAGCAGTACTTC
CASSLLSGGPNHEQYF